The clone carrying this T cell receptor (beta chain) was observed a few times. Its antigen is unidentified. The entry originates in a study of identical twins. TCRdb fed the 5' RACE reads into MiXCR, producing one record per CDR3 protein. Seen here are roughly 240,000 distinct CDR3 sequences, 7.5% observed once, and the top ten hold around 5%. Germline V gives CDR1 SEHNR, CDR2 FQNEAQ (reference sequence). This CDR3 region has 15 residues. The V gene lost 5 bases and the J gene lost 3 bases, with 17 bases spanning the gap. Study outcomes and limitations: Insertions ran lower in abundant cord blood beta clonotypes, though not in memory repertoires.

This sample was also put to use in a study of yellow fever vaccine responses in identical twins.

The sample comprised CD8+ T cells sorted from blood. The receptor was isolated from a woman between 18 and 29 years old in good health. The V call is TRBV7-9, the J call TRBJ2-7, with D possibly TRBD1 on 5 matching bases. CDR3 region: CASSAGGRDYYEQYF. CDR3 in DNA: TGTGCCAGCAGCGCAGGCGGCAGGGATTACTACGAGCAGTACTTC.